The present T cell receptor (beta chain) was sequenced within a study of beta chain features in type 1 diabetes. The study's findings and limits: Because the template was cDNA, high-expressing cells might be over-represented.

All of the isolated RNA was reverse transcribed, so expressed TCRB transcripts were sequenced. Clones were read by immunoSEQ multiplex PCR, and TCRdb kept only the in-frame ones, dropping some. The table has roughly 450,000 clones, about 15% seen once. About this clone itself: Antigen: not known. The same CDR3 is also encoded by other DNA sequences in this sample.

The CDR3 consists of 14 residues. Trimming shortened V by 2 bases and J by 4 bases, and 10 bases separated the two germline ends. CDR1 SGHRS and CDR2 YFSETQ come from the germline V gene. V usage is TRBV5-1 and J usage is TRBJ2-1; no firm D call. The receptor was derived from a man in his thirties or forties in good health. The sample comprised naive CD4+ T cells from blood. The CDR3 sequence is CASSFGVEYNEQFF. DNA of the CDR3: TGCGCCAGCAGCTTTGGGGTGGAATACAATGAGCAGTTCTTC.